A single sample gave rise to the 3 T cell receptor beta chains below, sequenced in a study of beta chain features in type 1 diabetes. Study results and limitations: Type 1 diabetes patients had moderately but significantly shorter TCRB CDR3s in all four CD4+ subsets.

Isolated RNA was reverse transcribed in full, so expressed TCRB transcripts were sequenced. Measured with immunoSEQ multiplex PCR; TCRdb has only the in-frame clones, and not every one. Among about 700,000 clones listed, around 15% were seen once. No antigen is known for these receptors. Sequences were obtained from naive CD4+ T cells from blood. Every receptor here comes from a young man with type 1 diabetes.

This rearrangement joins TRBV15 to TRBJ1-2, with D possibly matching TRBD1 (5 bases). Per germline, CDR1 LNHNV and CDR2 YYDKDF (reference sequence). The CDR3 runs to 16 residues. V was pared by 0 bases and J by 4 bases, with 15 bases between. CDR3 sequence: CATSRDRGAGGYGYTF. The CDR3 region has the DNA TGTGCCACCAGCAGAGATCGGGGAGCTGGGGGCTATGGCTACACCTTC.

V gene TRBV11-2 combines with J gene TRBJ2-5; unclear D gene. Trimming took 5 bases from V and 2 from J, leaving 9 bases between them. Germline loops: CDR1 SGHAT, CDR2 FQNNGV. The CDR3 extends over 13 amino acids. The CDR3 bases are TGTGCCAGCAGCCTGCCTGGACAAGAGACCCAGTACTTC. Translating it yields CASSLPGQETQYF.

The rearrangement uses TRBV7-3 and TRBJ1-2; maybe TRBD1 (5 bases). Per germline, CDR1 SGHTA and CDR2 FQGTGA. V lost 4 bases and J 6 bases, leaving 12 bases between the germline ends. The CDR3 has 13 amino acids. The CDR3 is CASSSGTEDGYTF. The CDR3 bases are TGTGCCAGCAGCTCTGGGACGGAGGATGGCTACACCTTC.